This is a list of T cell receptor beta chains from one sample in a study of shared clonotypes between healthy human individuals. Assay: immunoSEQ multiplex PCR; the TCRdb copy retains only in-frame clones and omits some. Among roughly 1,000,000 clones listed, around 82% were seen once. Sequenced: memory CD4+ T cells from PBMCs. Receptor source: a man younger than 35 in good health. Some clones in this sample may be carry-over from other donors' samples. The CDR3 runs from the conserved cysteine through the conserved F or W. D genes are given only for firm matches. A row's size may be missing; if present it is once, few, many or a size class.

d_call j_call v_call clone_size cdr3_nt cdr3_aa
TRBD1 TRBJ2-7 TRBV11-2 . TGTGCCAGCAGCTCGCCGGGACAGGGGGCTCGGGAGCAGTACTTC CASSSPGQGAREQYF
TRBD2 TRBJ2-3 TRBV5-6 . TGTGCCAGCAGCCTGGGGGGGACGGCAGATACGCAGTATTTT CASSLGGTADTQYF
. TRBJ1-2 TRBV5-6 . TGTGCCAGCAGCTTGGGGGTAGTGGGAGGCTATGGCTACACCTTC CASSLGVVGGYGYTF
. TRBJ2-1 TRBV18 . TGTGCCAGCTCACCAATTTGGGGGGCTAGTGAGCAGTTCTTC CASSPIWGASEQFF
TRBD1 TRBJ1-2 TRBV19 . TGTGCCAGCTGGACAGGGCAAGACTATGGCTACACCTTC CASWTGQDYGYTF
. TRBJ1-2 TRBV29-1 . TGCAGCGTTGAAGGACAAAATGGTAATGGCTACACCTTC CSVEGQNGNGYTF
. TRBJ1-1 TRBV5-1 . TGCGCCAGCAGCTTGGGACAGGTAAACACTGAAGCTTTCTTT CASSLGQVNTEAFF
TRBD1 TRBJ1-4 TRBV28 . TGTGCCAGCAGTTTAGGGGACAGGAATGAAAAACTGTTTTTT CASSLGDRNEKLFF
. TRBJ1-6 TRBV4-2 . TGTGCCAGCAGCCAAGATCATGGGGGAGCATCACCCCTCCACTTT CASSQDHGGASPLHF
. TRBJ2-7 TRBV25-1 . TGTGCCAGCAGTGAAGTGGCAGGCCGCTCCTACGAGCAGTACTTC CASSEVAGRSYEQYF
. TRBJ1-1 TRBV27 . TGTGCCAGCAGTTCTCCCGCAGGGTTCACTGAAGCTTTCTTT CASSSPAGFTEAFF
. TRBJ2-5 TRBV5-3 . TGTGCCAGAAGCTTGGCTCGGGCGTTGCAAGAGACCCAGTACTTC CARSLARALQETQYF
. TRBJ2-1 TRBV7-2 . TGTGCCAGCAGCTTATACGGGAGCGAGAGTGAGCAGTTCTTC CASSLYGSESEQFF
TRBD2 TRBJ2-7 TRBV4-3 . TGCGCCAGCAGCCAAGAAACAGCGGGACCAATCGAGCAGTACTTC CASSQETAGPIEQYF
. TRBJ1-6 TRBV27 . TGTGCCAGCAGTTTAAGGGGCCTCTCCTATAATTCACCCCTCCACTTT CASSLRGLSYNSPLHF
TRBD2 TRBJ2-7 TRBV7-6 . TGTGCCAGCAGCACGGGCGTAGCGGGAGGTTCCTACGAGCAGTACTTC CASSTGVAGGSYEQYF
TRBD1 TRBJ2-7 TRBV6-5 . TGTGCCAGCAGTTACGGAGACGGGACAGTTACCTACGAGCAGTACTTC CASSYGDGTVTYEQYF
. TRBJ1-5 TRBV28 . TGTGCCAGCAGCTGGGTAAACCCCAATCAGCCCCAGCATTTT CASSWVNPNQPQHF
. TRBJ2-7 TRBV30 . TGTGCCCTCGCGACACAGGCCCAAAGCTCCTACGAGCAGTACTTC CALATQAQSSYEQYF
TRBD2 TRBJ2-5 TRBV5-1 . TGCGCCAGCAGTTCATCTAGCGGGCCCCAAGAGACCCAGTACTTC CASSSSSGPQETQYF
. TRBJ1-1 TRBV7-9 . TGTGCCAGCAGCTTTACAGGGCAGTACACTGAAGCTTTCTTT CASSFTGQYTEAFF
. TRBJ1-3 TRBV7-2 . TGTGCCAGCAGCTTACGCGTTGAGGACACCATATATTTT CASSLRVEDTIYF
. TRBJ2-2 TRBV7-7 few TGTGCCAGCAGCTCCCACCTCACCGGGGAGCTGTTTTTT CASSSHLTGELFF
TRBD1 TRBJ2-7 TRBV5-1 . TGCGCCAGCAGCTTGACAGGGGTCGAGCAGTACTTC CASSLTGVEQYF
TRBD1 TRBJ2-7 TRBV11-1 . TGTGCCAGCAGCCCGGGACAGGGGTCTCTCCCCTACGAGCAGTACTTC CASSPGQGSLPYEQYF
. TRBJ2-7 TRBV11-1 . TGTGCCAGCAGCTTAGCTCAGAGCTCGGGGGAGCAGTACTTC CASSLAQSSGEQYF
TRBD1 TRBJ1-2 TRBV28 . TGTGCCAGCAGTACTCCGGGACAGGGATATAACTATGGCTACACCTTC CASSTPGQGYNYGYTF
TRBD2 TRBJ2-1 TRBV5-1 many TGCGCCAGCAGCTTGTTACTAGCGGGAGTGGATGAGCAGTTCTTC CASSLLLAGVDEQFF
TRBD1 TRBJ1-1 TRBV6-6 . TGTGCCAGCAGTCTGACAGGGGCGGACACTGAAGCTTTCTTT CASSLTGADTEAFF
TRBD1 TRBJ1-2 TRBV18 . TGTGCCAGCTCACCACCGGTTAGGACAGGGGGCTATGGCTACACCTTC CASSPPVRTGGYGYTF
TRBD2 TRBJ2-5 TRBV29-1 . TGCAGCGGTCAGCAGAGACTAGCGGTTCAAGAGACCCAGTACTTC CSGQQRLAVQETQYF
. TRBJ2-7 TRBV2 . TGTGCCAGCAGCGCGGGCCTGGGCTACGAGCAGTACTTC CASSAGLGYEQYF
TRBD1 TRBJ2-7 TRBV19 . TGTGCCAGTAGTATGACAGGGCCCTACGAGCAGTACTTC CASSMTGPYEQYF
TRBD1 TRBJ2-7 TRBV5-1 . TGCGCCAGCAGCTTGGAATGGGACAGGTCCTACGAGCAGTACTTC CASSLEWDRSYEQYF
. TRBJ2-1 TRBV10-3 . TGTGCCATCAGCTCCCAAAGGGACCCCGGGAATGAGCAGTTCTTC CAISSQRDPGNEQFF
. TRBJ2-7 TRBV2 few TGTGCCAGCAGTGTATTCTCCTACGAGCAGTACTTC CASSVFSYEQYF
. TRBJ2-1 TRBV20-1 . TGCAGTGCCACGTTTTACAATGAGCAGTTCTTC CSATFYNEQFF
TRBD2 TRBJ2-1 TRBV18 . TGTGCCAGCTCACCGCCGGGACTAGGTAACTATGAGCAGTTCTTC CASSPPGLGNYEQFF
TRBD2 TRBJ2-1 TRBV5-1 . TGCGCCAGCAGCAGACCGGCCGGGGGGGCCCGCAATGAGCAGTTCTTC CASSRPAGGARNEQFF
. TRBJ2-3 TRBV4-3 . TGCGCCAGCAGCCAAGTGGACATGGGATTCGCGTATACGCAGTATTTT CASSQVDMGFAYTQYF
TRBD1 TRBJ2-1 TRBV25-1 few TGTGCCAGCAGTCCCTCCGGGACAGGGATGAATGAGCAGTTCTTC CASSPSGTGMNEQFF
. TRBJ1-2 TRBV5-1 . TGCGCCAGCAGCTGGACAGCTAACTATGGCTACACCTTC CASSWTANYGYTF
. TRBJ2-3 TRBV30 . TGTGCCTGGAGTGAAGGGTACACAGATACGCAGTATTTT CAWSEGYTDTQYF
. TRBJ2-3 TRBV28 . TGTGCCAGTGGCCTCAGGGCAGATACGCAGTATTTT CASGLRADTQYF
TRBD1 TRBJ2-2 TRBV2 . TGTGCCAGCAGTGTACAGGGGGTCCAGAACACCGGGGAGCTGTTTTTT CASSVQGVQNTGELFF
. TRBJ2-2 TRBV2 . TGTGCCAGCAGGGAGAGTCCCGGGGAGCTGTTTTTT CASRESPGELFF
. TRBJ1-6 TRBV7-9 . TGTGCCAGCAGCTTAGATTCTAGCAATTCACCCCTCCACTTT CASSLDSSNSPLHF
. TRBJ1-1 TRBV29-1 few TGCAGCGTTGACCGGGATCCCGAAGCTTTCTTT CSVDRDPEAFF
TRBD2 TRBJ2-7 TRBV28 many TGTGCCAGCAGTTCCCCGAGCGGGAGCGTATATAAGCAGTACTTC CASSSPSGSVYKQYF
. TRBJ1-3 TRBV6-6 . TGTGCCAGCAGTATCGACAGCACCTCTGGAAACACCATATATTTT CASSIDSTSGNTIYF
TRBD2 TRBJ2-1 TRBV2 . TGTGCCAGCAGTCAAGCGGGAGGGTACAATGAGCAGTTCTTC CASSQAGGYNEQFF
TRBD2 TRBJ2-7 TRBV4-2 . TGTGCCAGCAGCCAAGGGGGGCCGGCTAGCGGGGCAACCTACGAGCAGTACTTC CASSQGGPASGATYEQYF
. TRBJ2-6 TRBV7-3 . TGTGCCAGCAGCTTAGTTGGGGGGGCCAACGTCCTGACTTTC CASSLVGGANVLTF
TRBD1 TRBJ2-1 TRBV18 . TGTGCCAGCTCACACGGACAGGGCCGGGACAATGAGCAGTTCTTC CASSHGQGRDNEQFF
TRBD1 TRBJ1-1 TRBV7-9 . TGTGCCAGCAGCCGGGACAGGGGGACTGAAGCTTTCTTT CASSRDRGTEAFF
TRBD1 TRBJ2-2 TRBV5-1 . TGCGCCAGCAGCTTACCCGGGACAGGAGGGGCCGGGGAGCTGTTTTTT CASSLPGTGGAGELFF
. TRBJ1-1 TRBV7-9 . TGTGCCAGCAGCTCCCAGGGGCACAGTGAAGCTTTCTTT CASSSQGHSEAFF